A selection of T cell receptor beta chains follows, all from one sample in a study of blood T cells in healthy people across ages. TCRdb redid the calling of the 5' RACE reads with MiXCR, one entry per CDR3 protein. The sample has about 1.6 million distinct CDR3 sequences; approximately 32% are singletons. The sequenced sample was blood. The origin of the receptors is a woman in her twenties or thirties in good health. CDR3s include the opening cysteine and the closing phenylalanine or tryptophan. D genes are given only for firm matches. For some rows the clone size is stated as once, few or many, or as a class when expanded; others skip it.

TRBD2,TRBV7-3,TRBJ2-4,-,TGTGCCAGCAGCCCAGGTGGGGCGGGAGCGGACATTCAGTACTTC,CASSPGGAGADIQYF
TRBD1,TRBV20-1,TRBJ2-7,few,TGCAGTGCTAGAGACTGGGACAGGAGCTCCTACGAGCAGTACTTC,CSARDWDRSSYEQYF
-,TRBV2,TRBJ2-1,few,TGTGCCAGCAGTGGTCAGCGGAACAATGAGCAGTTCTTC,CASSGQRNNEQFF
-,TRBV6-1,TRBJ2-1,few,TGTGCCAGCACCCCCGATGCGGCGAGAGGAGAGCAGTTCTTC,CASTPDAARGEQFF
TRBD2,TRBV27,TRBJ2-1,few,TGTGCCAGCAGTTCGATGGGGGGGAGCTCCTACAATGAGCAGTTCTTC,CASSSMGGSSYNEQFF
-,TRBV28,TRBJ2-7,few,TGTGCCAGCAGTGGAATCGCGACATCAAGCTCCTACGAGCAGTACTTC,CASSGIATSSSYEQYF
-,TRBV20-1,TRBJ2-5,few,TGCAGTGTACGGGACACCCCCTCAAAGCAGTACTTC,CSVRDTPSKQYF
TRBD1,TRBV9,TRBJ1-5,few,TGTGCCAGCAGCACTAGGGAACAGGGGGTCAATCAGCCCCAGCATTTT,CASSTREQGVNQPQHF
-,TRBV14,TRBJ2-3,many,TGTGCCAGCAGCCAGGGGAGTTTAGCGAGGATAGATACGCAGTATTTT,CASSQGSLARIDTQYF
-,TRBV6-5,TRBJ1-4,few,TGTGCCAGCAGTTACGCGGGGCCGCCTAATGAAAAACTGTTTTTT,CASSYAGPPNEKLFF
-,TRBV7-2,TRBJ1-6,-,TGTGCCAGCAGCCCGCGGGACACCCTTAATTCACCCCTCCACTTT,CASSPRDTLNSPLHF
-,TRBV13,TRBJ2-5,many,TGTGCCAGCAGCTCTACCGGCCTGTATAGGGAAGGCGAGACCCAGTACTTC,CASSSTGLYREGETQYF
-,TRBV10-3,TRBJ2-7,-,TGTGCCGTCAGTGAGTCGATGGAAAAAATCTCCTACGAGCAGTACTTC,CAVSESMEKISYEQYF
TRBD1,TRBV5-1,TRBJ2-7,few,TGCGCCAGCAGCGGCGGGACAGGGAACTCCGAGCAGTACTTC,CASSGGTGNSEQYF
-,TRBV10-3,TRBJ2-5,few,TGTGCCATCAGTGAGTCCCCAGGGCAAGAGACCCAGTACTTC,CAISESPGQETQYF
TRBD1,TRBV12-3/TRBV12-4,TRBJ1-1,-,TGTGCCAGCAGCCGGACAGGGGGGTTGGGTGAAGCTTTCTTT,CASSRTGGLGEAFF
TRBD2,TRBV28,TRBJ2-5,few,TGTGCCAGCCGGAGCCCCTCGGGACTAGCCCACCAAGAGACCCAGTACTTC,CASRSPSGLAHQETQYF
-,TRBV12-3/TRBV12-4,TRBJ2-1,few,TGTGCCAGCAGAACACTCATACCCCGGGACCCCACAAACAATGAGCAGTTCTTC,CASRTLIPRDPTNNEQFF
-,TRBV7-2,TRBJ2-3,few,TGTGCCAGCAGCTTAGGGAGGGGGATGGATACGCAGTATTTT,CASSLGRGMDTQYF
-,TRBV10-3,TRBJ2-3,-,TGTGCCATCAGTGAGTGGGCGAACACAGATACGCAGTATTTT,CAISEWANTDTQYF
TRBD2,TRBV6-5,TRBJ2-3,-,TGTGCCAGCAGGACTAGCGGGACCGCTACGCAGTATTTT,CASRTSGTATQYF
-,TRBV29-1,TRBJ1-2,many,TGCAGCGTTGACCTGGTGCGTAGCTTAAATGGCTACACCTTC,CSVDLVRSLNGYTF
TRBD2,TRBV7-9,TRBJ2-5,-,TGTGCCAGCAGCGACGGCGGGACTAGTATGGAGACCCAGTACTTC,CASSDGGTSMETQYF
-,TRBV5-1,TRBJ2-5,few,TGCGCCAGCAGCTGGGCCATGGGGGAAGGGGAGACCCAGTACTTC,CASSWAMGEGETQYF
TRBD1,TRBV7-2,TRBJ2-1,-,TGTGCCAGCAGCTTCACTAGTGGGGGACAGGGGACGGTTGGTGAGCAGTTCTTC,CASSFTSGGQGTVGEQFF
-,TRBV28,TRBJ1-5,-,TGTGCCAGCAGTCTGACGGGACCGAGCAATCAGCCCCAGCATTTT,CASSLTGPSNQPQHF
TRBD2,TRBV3-1,TRBJ2-5,-,TGTGCCAGCAGCCTCGGGGGGGTAGCGGAGACCCAGTACTTC,CASSLGGVAETQYF
-,TRBV28,TRBJ2-1,-,TGTGCCAGCAGTTTAAGACTTTCCACCTACAATGAGCAGTTCTTC,CASSLRLSTYNEQFF
-,TRBV10-3,TRBJ1-4,few,TGTGCCATACGCCGCCTCACAACCGAAAAACTGTTTTTT,CAIRRLTTEKLFF
-,TRBV21-1,TRBJ2-7,-,TGTGCCAGCAGTAGTACGAGGCCATACTCCTACGAGCAGTACTTC,CASSSTRPYSYEQYF
TRBD1,TRBV25-1,TRBJ2-7,-,TGTGCCAGCAGTGGGACAGGGCGCGGCTACGAGCAGTACTTC,CASSGTGRGYEQYF
-,TRBV27,TRBJ2-7,-,TGTGCCAGCAGCCACCAAAACGTCGGGACCCCCTCCTACGAGCAGTACTTC,CASSHQNVGTPSYEQYF
-,TRBV6-1,TRBJ1-4,few,TGTGCCAGCAGTGAAAGGCGGGACGGGCCCACTAATGAAAAACTGTTTTTT,CASSERRDGPTNEKLFF
-,TRBV21-1,TRBJ1-5,-,TGTGCCAGCAGCTCCCGGACAGCTAGCAATCAGCCCCAGCATTTT,CASSSRTASNQPQHF
TRBD2,TRBV4-1,TRBJ2-2,-,TGCGCCAGCAGCAGGTCTAGCGGGCTGAACACCGGGGAGCTGTTTTTT,CASSRSSGLNTGELFF
TRBD1,TRBV12-3/TRBV12-4,TRBJ2-7,-,TGTGCCAGCAGTTTAGGGGACAGCGAGCAGTACTTC,CASSLGDSEQYF
TRBD1,TRBV4-1,TRBJ1-2,few,TGCGCCAGCAGCCTGACGGCAGGGGGTGGCGATGGCTACACCTTC,CASSLTAGGGDGYTF
TRBD1,TRBV7-9,TRBJ2-7,few,TGTGCCAGCACCCTGCAACGGACAGGACTGTTCGAGCAGTACTTC,CASTLQRTGLFEQYF
TRBD2,TRBV6-2/TRBV6-3,TRBJ2-3,-,TGTGTCAGCAGTCTCGGGACTACCGATACGCAGTATTTT,CVSSLGTTDTQYF
-,TRBV2,TRBJ2-7,-,TGTGCCGGCAGTGCCCCCCTCAGGGCCTACGAGCAGTACTTC,CAGSAPLRAYEQYF
-,TRBV29-1,TRBJ2-1,-,TGCAGCGTTGGAAGTTCGGTACAGTACTCCCACAATGAGCAGTTCTTC,CSVGSSVQYSHNEQFF
-,TRBV20-1,TRBJ1-5,-,TGCAGTGCTAGCGTGCGGGGTGGGTATAGCAATCAGCCCCAGCATTTT,CSASVRGGYSNQPQHF
-,TRBV21-1,TRBJ2-1,-,TGTGCCAGCAGAGGGGGACAGGGTTCTAACAATGAGCAGTTCTTC,CASRGGQGSNNEQFF
TRBD1,TRBV5-1,TRBJ2-7,-,TGCGCCAGCAGCTCGACAGACAGGGTTGACGAGCAGTACTTC,CASSSTDRVDEQYF
TRBD2,TRBV20-1,TRBJ2-3,-,TGCAGTGCTATTACGGGACTAGCGGGAGTTACGCAGTATTTT,CSAITGLAGVTQYF
-,TRBV20-1,TRBJ2-6,-,TGCAGTGCTAGTAAACACTCGCGACAGCTCTTATCTGGGGCCAACGTCCTGACTTTC,CSASKHSRQLLSGANVLTF
TRBD2,TRBV28,TRBJ2-3,-,TGTGCCAGCAGCCCCGTGGGGGAGGGGACAGATACGCAGTATTTT,CASSPVGEGTDTQYF
-,TRBV4-2,TRBJ2-7,few,TGTGCCAGCAGCCAAGACCGGTATACATCCTACGAGCAGTACTTC,CASSQDRYTSYEQYF
-,TRBV29-1,TRBJ2-1,-,TGCAGCGTTTCCTCCTTTTCCTACAATGAGCAGTTCTTC,CSVSSFSYNEQFF
TRBD1,TRBV29-1,TRBJ2-7,-,TGCAGCGTCTTGACAGGGAGCTCCTACGAGCAGTACTTC,CSVLTGSSYEQYF
-,TRBV5-1,TRBJ2-7,-,TGCGCCAGCAGCTTGGTCACGGGGCCGTCGTCCTACGAGCAGTACTTC,CASSLVTGPSSYEQYF
TRBD1,TRBV2,TRBJ1-2,-,TGTGCCAGCAGTCCACAGGGGGAAGTAAGCTATGGCTACACCTTC,CASSPQGEVSYGYTF
-,TRBV7-9,TRBJ2-1,few,TGTGCCAGCAGCTTAGCAGGCCAGGGTTCGGGCAATGAGCAGTTCTTC,CASSLAGQGSGNEQFF